This T cell receptor (beta chain) was identified in a study of circulating and synovial CD4+ cells in juvenile arthritis. Worth noting for this clone: Its antigen is undetermined.

Sequenced samples came from active juvenile idiopathic arthritis patients. Germline V CDR1 and CDR2: MDHEN, SYDVKM. V lost 7 bases, J lost 0 bases, and 8 bases stayed unmatched. CDR3 length: 15 residues. The study, taken as a whole, reports: Compared with bulk blood, circulating pathogenic-like lymphocytes shared substantially more CDR3 sequences with synovial T cells. T cell genome counts differed by at least an order of magnitude between CPL and CD4 samples. Bulk blood CD4 repertoires were more diverse than these.

The table came from immunoSEQ multiplex PCR; TCRdb's copy has only in-frame clones and leaves some out. The table includes around 32,000 clones, roughly 95% detected once. The chain couples TRBV28 to TRBJ1-2; 7 bases are a match to TRBD1. This receptor was obtained from a human donor with juvenile idiopathic arthritis. The specimen sequenced was CD4+ T cells from blood. The CDR3 protein is CASKSVGTANYGYTF. Here the CDR3 DNA reads TGTGCCAGCAAGTCGGTCGGGACAGCTAACTATGGCTACACCTTC.